This entry features one T cell receptor beta chain sequence. Its antigen is undetermined. Caucasian adults living in Nashville, Tennessee, provided all samples. The study separated CD4+ cells into CD45RA+ naive and CD45RA-negative memory subsets. Sequencing used immunoSEQ multiplex PCR; TCRdb keeps in-frame clones, though not all of them. The data contain more than 2 million clones, 90% to 95% of them singletons. This entry comes from a study of shared clonotypes between healthy human individuals. Study outcomes and limitations: Compared with memory subsets, naive subsets generally had larger estimated richness. Among non-shared clonotypes, generation probabilities were lower than among those shared by all four donors.

Sequencing was carried out using naive CD4+ T cells sorted from blood. Specified subset: CD45RA+ positively selected. The TCR comes from a man in his late teens or twenties in good health.

As DNA, the CDR3 is TGTGCCAGCAGTGAATCGGGTTATTCACCCCTCCACTTT. Its translation: CASSESGYSPLHF. V gene TRBV6-1 combines with J gene TRBJ1-6; D is unresolved. CDR1 and CDR2 (germline): MNHNS, SASEGT. This CDR3 has 13 residues. V dropped 2 bases and J dropped 8 bases, with 7 bases sitting between them.